Below, 17 T cell receptor beta chains from the same sample are listed, as sequenced in a study of T cell repertoires in cytomegalovirus infection. Their antigens are not known. TCRdb called the reads again in MiXCR, with one record for every CDR3 protein. The sample has 700,000 to 850,000 distinct CDR3 sequences, roughly 33% seen once. Specimen: cultured CD8+ T cells from PBMCs, collected from culture after CMV antigen stimulation. These receptors were collected from a human donor in good health (CMV status not recorded). Some clones in this sample may be carry-over from other donors' samples.

Note on this clonotype: With a much larger clone just one base away, this may be a read error. V gene TRBV27 combines with J gene TRBJ1-4; 7 bases fit TRBD1. The CDR3 sequence is 15 residues long. Germline V gene sequence: CDR1 MNHEY, CDR2 SMNVEV (reference sequence). As DNA, the CDR3 is TGTGTCAGCGCCGGAGGGGGCTCAACTAATGAAAAACTGTTTTTT. The encoded protein is CVSAGGGSTNEKLFF.

This clonotype was detected a few times. The chain couples TRBV29-1 to TRBJ2-1; 10 bases are a match to TRBD2. The ends lost 1 base at V and 0 bases at J; junction bases unmatched: 0. CDR3 size: 15 residues. Germline lookup yields CDR1 SQVTM and CDR2 ANQGSEA. This chain's CDR3 is CSVEGTSGSYNEQFF. The CDR3 DNA sequence: TGCAGCGTTGAAGGGACTAGCGGCTCCTACAATGAGCAGTTCTTC.

The chain carries TRBV6-5 and TRBJ2-1; a weak D match, TRBD1 (7 bases). CDR1 is MNHEY, CDR2 SVGAGI, per germline. This CDR3 is 15 amino acids long. V was cut by 10 bases and J by 2 bases, with 18 bases left in between. The CDR3 reads CAISQGGKPYNEQFF. The DNA for the CDR3 is TGTGCCATTAGTCAGGGGGGAAAACCCTACAATGAGCAGTTCTTC.

V is TRBV7-6 and J is TRBJ2-1, with D perhaps matching TRBD1 (5 bases). This CDR3 has 16 residues. The germline gives CDR1 SGHVS, CDR2 FNYEAQ. The ends were cut back, 8 bases at V and 0 bases at J, with 17 bases in the middle. This CDR3 reads CASGLLQARSYNEQFF. CDR3 nucleotides: TGTGCCAGCGGCCTATTACAGGCCCGCTCCTACAATGAGCAGTTCTTC.

This clonotype came up a few times. This chain uses TRBV12-3 or TRBV12-4 with TRBJ1-4; D remains unclear. Trimming removed 3 bases at V and 3 bases at J, with 8 bases between. The CDR3 contains 14 residues. In nucleotides, the CDR3 is TGTGCCAGCAGTTTGGCCAGCTCTAATGAAAAACTGTTTTTT. Translating gives CASSLASSNEKLFF.

As for this clonotype: Just one base apart from a much larger clone, this may be a read error. The final CDR3 position lacks the conserved phenylalanine or tryptophan, pointing to a likely read error. The chain links TRBV7-2 to TRBJ2-7; D remains ambiguous. Deletions cut 1 base from V and 1 base from J, with 2 bases between. Germline-derived CDR1 and CDR2 are SGHTA and FQGNSA. This CDR3 is built from 12 residues. CDR3 nucleotides: TGTGCCAGCAGCTTAGTGTCCTACGAGCAGTACGAC. Residues: CASSLVSYEQYD.

This clonotype was observed many times. This sequence joins TRBV27 and TRBJ2-5; tentatively, D is TRBD1 (6 bases). The CDR3 runs to 15 residues. The V and J ends lost 3 bases and 1 base respectively, with 12 bases between them. The germline V gene has CDR1 MNHEY and CDR2 SMNVEV (reference sequence). The CDR3 is CASSFAGTSQETQYF. In nucleotides, the CDR3 is TGTGCCAGCAGTTTCGCCGGGACAAGCCAAGAGACCCAGTACTTC.

CDR3 sequence: CATSSGTGDSLAKNIQYF. The CDR3 region has the DNA TGTGCCACCAGCAGCGGGACAGGGGATTCCCTAGCCAAAAACATTCAGTACTTC. This chain joins TRBV15 and TRBJ2-4, with 10 bases matching TRBD1. The CDR3 length is 18 residues. Germline V gene data show CDR1 as LNHNV and CDR2 as YYDKDF (reference sequence). The V gene end was trimmed by 3 bases and the J gene end by 0 bases; junction bases not matched to a gene: 8.

This clonotype was detected only a few times. This chain links TRBV12-5 with TRBJ1-3; D gene uncertain. CDR1 is LGHNT and CDR2 is FRNRAP in the germline V gene. The CDR3 consists of 12 residues. The V end lost 1 base, the J end lost 3 bases, and 1 base lay between the germline ends. The CDR3 reads CASGLGGNTIYF. In DNA, the CDR3 is TGTGCTAGTGGTTTGGGTGGAAACACCATATATTTT.

This clonotype was recorded once. In DNA form, the CDR3 reads TGCAGTGCTAGATTCCCGGGACAAAGGAGCAATCAGCCCCAGCATTTT. This codes for CSARFPGQRSNQPQHF. This chain joins TRBV20-1 and TRBJ1-5, with D perhaps TRBD1 (6 bases). Per the germline V gene, CDR1 is DFQATT and CDR2 is SNEGSKA (reference sequence). The CDR3 consists of 16 residues. Trimming stripped 2 bases from V and 1 base from J, with 15 bases between.

The chain links TRBV6-5 to TRBJ2-5; no reliable D call. Between the trimmed V and J ends, which lost 5 bases and 2 bases, there was a span of 24 bases. The length of the CDR3 is 18 residues. Per germline, CDR1 MNHEY and CDR2 SVGAGI. Written as DNA, the CDR3 is TGTGCCAGCAGTACTCTCTACGGCGACGTCGCAGAGCAAGAGACCCAGTACTTC. This gives the protein CASSTLYGDVAEQETQYF.

There are a few counts of this clonotype. V is TRBV6-5 and J is TRBJ2-3; 8 nucleotides match TRBD1. Germline V gene lookup returns CDR1 MNHEY and CDR2 SVGAGI. The junction had 5 bases not matched to a gene; V was cut back by 0 bases and J by 3 bases. The CDR3 contains 16 residues. The CDR3 nucleotides are TGTGCCAGCAGTTACTCGGGCAGGGGGCCAACAGATACGCAGTATTTT. Its translation is CASSYSGRGPTDTQYF.

J is TRBJ2-3 and V is TRBV7-6; 7 nucleotides match TRBD1. The germline V gene encodes CDR1 SGHVS and CDR2 FNYEAQ. The CDR3 sequence is 16 residues long. With V trimmed by 1 base and J by 0 bases, 4 bases remained unmatched. CDR3 residues: CASSLGQGGSTDTQYF. In DNA, the CDR3 is TGTGCCAGCAGCTTAGGACAGGGCGGCAGCACAGATACGCAGTATTTT.

There are a few counts of this clonotype. The V and J genes are TRBV19 and TRBJ2-4; D possibly matches TRBD1 or TRBD2 (5 bases each). Trimming took off 4 bases at V and 1 base at J, with 11 bases between the two ends. Germline V CDR1 and CDR2: LNHDA, SQIVND (reference sequence). The CDR3 has 15 residues. Here the CDR3 DNA reads TGTGCCAGTAGTAGGTTCAGGGAGGCCAAAAACATTCAGTACTTC. Amino acid sequence: CASSRFREAKNIQYF. Full variable domain (missing parts from reference TRBV19 and TRBJ2-4): DGGITQSPKYLFRKEGQNVTLSCEQNLNHDAMYWYRQDPGQGLRLIYYSQIVNDFQKGDIAEGYSVSREKKESFPLTVTSAQKNPTAFYLCASSRFREAKNIQYFGAGTRLSVL.

The sample holds many counts of this clonotype. The chain is built from TRBV7-8 and TRBJ2-7; 7 nucleotides align to TRBD1. This CDR3 has 16 amino acids. The junction had 11 bases not matched to a gene; V was cut back by 4 bases and J by 2 bases. The V gene's germline CDR1 is SGHVS and CDR2 FQNEAQ. The CDR3 loop is CASSSSNHDRAYEQYF. CDR3 nucleotides: TGTGCCAGCAGCTCCTCAAATCATGACAGGGCCTACGAGCAGTACTTC.

Many counts were recorded for this clonotype. V usage is TRBV27 and J usage is TRBJ2-1; 9 bases map to TRBD2. The CDR3 extends over 15 amino acids. Trimming at V came to 6 bases and at J to 1 base, leaving 4 bases not matched to a gene. Per the germline V gene, CDR1 is MNHEY and CDR2 is SMNVEV (reference sequence). This CDR3 is CASSVSGGSYNEQFF. The CDR3 DNA reads as TGTGCCAGCAGCGTTAGCGGGGGTTCCTACAATGAGCAGTTCTTC.

This clonotype was counted between two and nine times. The rearrangement links TRBV7-8 to TRBJ1-2, with a possible D match to TRBD1 (5 bases). CDR3 length: 16 residues. Trimming stripped 3 bases from V and 2 bases from J, with 16 bases between. Germline V gene sequence: CDR1 SGHVS, CDR2 FQNEAQ. The CDR3 protein is CASSFYPGTENYGYTF. The CDR3 region has the DNA TGTGCCAGCAGCTTTTACCCGGGGACGGAAAACTATGGCTACACCTTC.